The 28 T cell receptor beta chains presented below share a single source sample, sequenced in a study of cytomegalovirus exposure and HLA in healthy donors. The PCR used 60 Vbeta and 13 Jbeta primers. Sequencing used immunoSEQ multiplex PCR; TCRdb keeps in-frame clones, though not all of them. Among approximately 140,000 clones listed, approximately 78% were seen once. Sequencing was done on a sample of PBMCs. The receptors come from a human donor in good health.

The chain recombines TRBV2 with TRBJ1-2, with D tentatively TRBD1 (6 bases). The V gene's germline CDR1 is SNHLY and CDR2 FYNNEI. The CDR3 contains 12 residues. Trimming pared 6 bases from V and 8 bases from J, leaving 13 bases between. CDR3 nucleotides: TGTGCCAGCAGGGGGGCGATAAGGGGCTACACCTTC. It specifies CASRGAIRGYTF. The whole variable domain, remainder taken from reference TRBV2 and TRBJ1-2, is EPEVTQTPSHQVTQMGQEVILRCVPISNHLYFYWYRQILGQKVEFLVSFYNNEISEKSEIFDDQFSVERPDGSNFTLKIRSTKLEDSAMYFCASRGAIRGYTFGSGTRLTVV.

This clone was counted once. The V call is TRBV4-1, the J call TRBJ1-3; the match to TRBD1 covers 7 bases. The CDR3 extends over 14 amino acids. Looked up from germline, CDR1 is MGHRA and CDR2 is YSYEKL. V was pared by 4 bases and J by 2 bases, with 2 bases of the junction left unmatched. CDR3 DNA sequence: TGCGCCAGCAGCCGACAGGGCCCTGGAAACACCATATATTTT. Translating it yields CASSRQGPGNTIYF.

The chain is built from TRBV12-5 and TRBJ1-1; D ambiguous. The CDR3 is made up of 12 amino acids. Germline V gene lookup returns CDR1 LGHNT and CDR2 FRNRAP. V was clipped by 3 bases and J by 5 bases, with 7 bases between them. The CDR3 sequence is CASGFSRTEAFF. The CDR3 nucleotides read TGTGCTAGTGGTTTCTCGAGGACTGAAGCTTTCTTT.

The rearrangement links TRBV30 to TRBJ2-1; 14 nucleotides line up with TRBD2. The germline V gene has CDR1 GTSNPN and CDR2 SVGIG (reference sequence). This CDR3 has 14 residues. J was trimmed by 9 bases and V by 5 bases; bases with no gene match: 6. Written as DNA, the CDR3 is TGTGCCTGGGGTACCGGGACTAGCGGGGGTGAGCAGTTCTTC. Residues: CAWGTGTSGGEQFF.

The rearrangement links TRBV5-4 to TRBJ1-2; possible D gene TRBD1, 6 bases. The CDR3 consists of 17 residues. Germline-derived CDR1 and CDR2 are SGHNT and YYREEE (reference sequence). The V and J ends lost 3 bases and 5 bases respectively, with 23 bases between them. The CDR3 sequence: CASSSPSADSPRYGYTF. The CDR3, as DNA: TGTGCCAGCAGCTCTCCAAGTGCGGACAGTCCTAGGTATGGCTACACCTTC.

V is TRBV7-9 and J is TRBJ1-5, with 9 nucleotides matching TRBD1. V trimming: 5 bases; J trimming: 8 bases; junction bases outside the gene matches: 7. This CDR3 spans 14 amino acids. Germline-derived CDR1 and CDR2 are SEHNR and FQNEAQ (reference sequence). The CDR3: CASSRDRGSEPQHF. The CDR3 DNA reads as TGTGCCAGCAGCCGTGACAGGGGGTCTGAGCCCCAGCATTTT.

The rearrangement joins TRBV29-1 to TRBJ2-5, with D possibly TRBD1 on 6 matching bases. Trimming shortened V by 7 bases and J by 4 bases, and 10 bases separated the two germline ends. This CDR3 is built from 11 residues. Germline assignment: CDR1 SQVTM and CDR2 ANQGSEA. DNA for the CDR3: TGCAGCGGGGGGCCGGGAGAGACCCAGTACTTC. Translating gives CSGGPGETQYF. Filled out from reference TRBV29-1 and TRBJ2-5, the complete variable domain reads SAVISQKPSRDICQRGTSLTIQCQVDSQVTMMFWYRQQPGQSLTLIATANQGSEATYESGFVIDKFPISRPNLTFSTLTVSNMSPEDSSIYLCSGGPGETQYFGPGTRLLVL.

The chain couples TRBV5-1 to TRBJ2-2; the match to TRBD2 covers 10 bases. J gave up 9 bases and V 4 bases, and 9 bases lay outside the gene matches. The CDR3 runs to 15 residues. Germline CDR1 and CDR2: SGHRS and YFSETQ. The CDR3 nucleotides read TGCGCCAGCAGCGGGACTAGCGCATTGGTCCGGGAGCTGTTTTTT. Its protein is CASSGTSALVRELFF.

This rearrangement joins TRBV5-1 to TRBJ2-4, with D unresolved. The CDR3 runs 13 residues. Looked up from germline, CDR1 is SGHRS and CDR2 is YFSETQ. Trimming shortened V by 4 bases and J by 2 bases, and 7 bases separated the two germline ends. For the CDR3, the DNA is TGCGCCAGCAGCCTCGACACCAAAAACATTCAGTACTTC. It translates to CASSLDTKNIQYF.

Comment on this clone: An end of the junction does not agree with germline; a read error may underlie this. The same CDR3 arises from other DNA sequences in this sample as well. V usage is TRBV5-4 and J usage is TRBJ2-5; 9 bases align to TRBD1. Germline V CDR1 and CDR2: SGHNT, YYREEE (reference sequence). The CDR3 consists of 15 residues. CDR3 protein: CASSPGQGLRETQYF. CDR3 DNA sequence: TGTGCTAGCAGCCCGGGACAGGGCTTGAGGGAGACCCAGTACTTC. Supplemented by reference TRBV5-4 and TRBJ2-5, the full variable domain reads ETGVTQSPTHLIKTRGQQVTLRCSSQSGHNTVSWYQQALGQGPQFIFQYYREEENGRGNFPPRFSGLQFPNYSSELNVNALELDDSALYLCASSPGQGLRETQYFGPGTRLLVL.

Only one count was recorded for this clone. One end of the junction fails to match germline, which may point to a read error. The chain recombines TRBV16 with TRBJ1-6; D is unclear. The CDR3 consists of 18 residues. The germline CDR1 and CDR2 sequences are KGHSY and FQNENV. The CDR3 spells CASSPRIPPDSYNSSLHF. In DNA form, the CDR3 reads TGTGCCAGCAGCCCCAGGATCCCCCCTGATTCCTATAATTCATCCCTCCACTTT.

The genes are TRBV2 and TRBJ2-7, with D uncertain. The CDR3 extends over 14 amino acids. Germline CDR1 reads SNHLY; CDR2 reads FYNNEI. V lost 8 bases and J 3 bases, leaving 17 bases between the germline ends. CDR3 in amino acids: CASGHPSGNYEQYF. The CDR3 DNA reads as TGTGCCAGCGGGCACCCGTCAGGAAACTACGAGCAGTACTTC.

The rearrangement links TRBV7-9 to TRBJ2-5, with D uncertain. Germline assignment: CDR1 SEHNR and CDR2 FQNEAQ (reference sequence). This CDR3 comprises 12 residues. V lost 3 bases and J 5 bases, leaving 7 bases between the germline ends. CDR3 sequence: CASSFPAETQYF. The CDR3 region has the DNA TGTGCCAGCAGCTTTCCAGCGGAGACCCAGTACTTC.

This rearrangement joins TRBV5-1 to TRBJ1-3; D not resolved. The ends were cut back, 1 base at V and 1 base at J, with 9 bases in the middle. The CDR3 spans 15 residues. Germline values: CDR1 SGHRS, CDR2 YFSETQ. CDR3 loop: CASSLNSGSGNTIYF. CDR3 nucleotide sequence: TGCGCCAGCAGCTTGAATTCGGGGTCTGGAAACACCATATATTTT. The entire variable domain, with the rest obtained from reference TRBV5-1 and TRBJ1-3, is as follows: KAGVTQTPRYLIKTRGQQVTLSCSPISGHRSVSWYQQTPGQGLQFLFEYFSETQRNKGNFPGRFSGRQFSNSRSEMNVSTLELGDSALYLCASSLNSGSGNTIYFGEGSWLTVV.

In this sample, this clone turned up a few times. J is TRBJ2-1 and V is TRBV7-3, with TRBD2 matching 8 bases. The V gene end was trimmed by 5 bases and the J gene end by 9 bases; junction bases not matched to a gene: 15. The CDR3 covers 16 residues. Germline V gene data show CDR1 as SGHTA and CDR2 as FQGTGA. The CDR3 loop reads CASSTGGLAGRREQFF. CDR3 nucleotide sequence: TGTGCCAGCAGCACGGGGGGGCTAGCGGGCCGACGTGAGCAGTTCTTC.

This clone turned up a few times. V is TRBV7-2 and J is TRBJ1-6; D unresolved. The V gene's germline CDR1 is SGHTA and CDR2 FQGNSA. The CDR3 is 16 residues long. V was trimmed by 1 base and J by 0 bases, leaving 7 bases between them. CDR3 in amino acids: CASSLDRSSYNSPLHF. In DNA form, the CDR3 reads TGTGCCAGCAGCTTAGATAGGAGCTCCTATAATTCACCCCTCCACTTT.

The chain uses TRBV5-4 and TRBJ2-3; D perhaps matches TRBD1 (5 bases). This CDR3 is built from 17 residues. Germline CDR1 is SGHNT and CDR2 is YYREEE (reference sequence). V lost 0 bases and J 2 bases, leaving 16 bases between the germline ends. The CDR3 region is CASSLERSGFYTDTQYF. DNA of the CDR3: TGTGCCAGCAGCTTGGAAAGATCAGGGTTTTACACAGATACGCAGTATTTT.

J is TRBJ2-5 and V is TRBV2; D unresolved. Germline loops: CDR1 SNHLY, CDR2 FYNNEI. The V gene lost 4 bases and the J gene lost 2 bases, with 8 bases spanning the gap. The CDR3 consists of 13 residues. The CDR3 spells CASSGTRQETQYF. DNA of the CDR3: TGTGCCAGCAGTGGAACGAGACAAGAGACCCAGTACTTC.

The chain links TRBV29-1 to TRBJ1-2; 9 nucleotides align to TRBD1. CDR3 size: 16 residues. The V gene's germline CDR1 is SQVTM and CDR2 ANQGSEA. J gave up 2 bases and V 2 bases, and 9 bases lay outside the gene matches. The CDR3 loop reads CSVEHANRGPNYGYTF. CDR3 nucleotides: TGCAGCGTTGAACATGCAAACAGGGGGCCCAACTATGGCTACACCTTC.

In DNA, the CDR3 is TGTGCCACCAGCAGAGACCCCAGGGATTCACCCCTCCACTTT. This translates into CATSRDPRDSPLHF. This chain links TRBV15 with TRBJ1-6, with D possibly TRBD1 on 5 matching bases. The germline V gene has CDR1 LNHNV and CDR2 YYDKDF (reference sequence). V gave up 0 bases and J gave up 8 bases, with 8 bases separating them. The CDR3 has 14 amino acids.

The chain couples TRBV30 to TRBJ1-4; 9 bases align to TRBD1. Germline CDR1 and CDR2: GTSNPN and SVGIG (reference sequence). V was clipped by 1 base and J by 8 bases; unmatched bases: 5. The CDR3 extends over 14 amino acids. CDR3 DNA sequence: TGTGCCTGGAGTGCTCACAGGGGGCAAGAAAAACTGTTTTTT. Amino acids: CAWSAHRGQEKLFF.

This CDR3 is CAWNGRLAGIGNEQFF. As DNA, the CDR3 is TGTGCCTGGAATGGGCGGCTAGCGGGGATAGGGAATGAGCAGTTCTTC. The chain joins TRBV30 to TRBJ2-1, with TRBD2 identical over 9 bases. The germline V gene has CDR1 GTSNPN and CDR2 SVGIG (reference sequence). Unmatched junction bases numbered 14, after V lost 4 bases and J lost 7 bases. The CDR3 covers 16 residues.

In this sample, this clone turned up a few times. V gene TRBV19 combines with J gene TRBJ2-3, with a tentative D call TRBD2 (6 bases). Germline V lookup: CDR1 LNHDA, CDR2 SQIVND (reference sequence). This CDR3 comprises 16 residues. V was pared by 5 bases and J by 7 bases, with 22 bases between. CDR3 loop: CASSSQHPNRGNTQYF. The CDR3 nucleotides are TGTGCCAGTAGTTCCCAACACCCGAACCGCGGGAATACGCAGTATTTT.

Only a few counts were recorded for this clone. The chain has TRBV28 and TRBJ1-3; 8 positions agree with TRBD1. CDR1 is MDHEN, CDR2 SYDVKM, per germline. CDR3 length equals 15 residues. V gave up 5 bases and J gave up 8 bases; unmatched junction bases: 11. This CDR3 is CASSPPRQGPDTIYF. The CDR3 bases are TGTGCCAGCAGTCCCCCCCGACAGGGGCCGGACACCATATATTTT.

This clone was observed a few times. The chain has TRBV4-2 and TRBJ1-1; TRBD1 is a possible D gene (5 bases). CDR3 length: 15 amino acids. The germline CDR1 and CDR2 sequences are LGHNA and YNFKEQ. The germline V and J ends were trimmed by 4 bases and 5 bases, with 17 bases remaining between them. This CDR3 reads CASSPEIGAGTEAFF. The CDR3 DNA sequence: TGTGCCAGCAGCCCAGAAATCGGGGCGGGAACTGAAGCTTTCTTT.

This clone was counted only a few times. V and J are TRBV15 and TRBJ1-2, with unresolved D. Trimming removed 0 bases at V and 14 bases at J, with 19 bases between. In germline, CDR1 is LNHNV, CDR2 YYDKDF (reference sequence). This CDR3 region has 14 residues. CDR3 in amino acids: CATSRDRAAASITF. The CDR3 nucleotides read TGTGCCACCAGCAGAGATCGGGCAGCGGCTTCGATTACCTTC.

To note about this clone: This sample also contains other DNA sequences that code for the same CDR3. The rearrangement links TRBV5-1 to TRBJ1-1; D is possibly TRBD1 (6 bases). Trimming took 1 base from V and 0 from J, leaving 10 bases between them. The CDR3 extends over 15 amino acids. Germline CDR1 and CDR2: SGHRS and YFSETQ. The CDR3 nucleotides read TGCGCCAGCAGCTTGTCTGGGGGCCTGAACACTGAAGCTTTCTTT. It codes for CASSLSGGLNTEAFF.

The chain links TRBV11-2 to TRBJ1-4; TRBD1 matches 10 bases. The germline V gene has CDR1 SGHAT and CDR2 FQNNGV. V was pared by 5 bases and J by 1 base, with 4 bases of the junction left unmatched. The CDR3 is 16 amino acids. CDR3 in amino acids: CASSPRTGGTNEKLFF. The DNA for the CDR3 is TGTGCCAGCAGCCCCAGGACAGGGGGAACTAATGAAAAACTGTTTTTT.